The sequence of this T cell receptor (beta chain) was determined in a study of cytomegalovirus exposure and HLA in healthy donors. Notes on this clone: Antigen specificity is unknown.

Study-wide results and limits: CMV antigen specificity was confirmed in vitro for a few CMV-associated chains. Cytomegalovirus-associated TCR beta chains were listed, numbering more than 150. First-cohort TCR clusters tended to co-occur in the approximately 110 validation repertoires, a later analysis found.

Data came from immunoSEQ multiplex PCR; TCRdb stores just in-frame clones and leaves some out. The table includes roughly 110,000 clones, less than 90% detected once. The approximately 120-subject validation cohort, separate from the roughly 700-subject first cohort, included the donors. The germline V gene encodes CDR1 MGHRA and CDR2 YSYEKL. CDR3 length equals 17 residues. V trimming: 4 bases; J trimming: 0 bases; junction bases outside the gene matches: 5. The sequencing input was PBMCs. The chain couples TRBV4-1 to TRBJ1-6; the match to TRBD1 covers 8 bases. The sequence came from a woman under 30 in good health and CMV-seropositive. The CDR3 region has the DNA TGCGCCAGCAGCCTAGACCAGGGGGCCTCCTATAATTCACCCCTCCACTTT. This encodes CASSLDQGASYNSPLHF.